These 23 T cell receptor beta chains originate from one sample sequenced in a study of sequential checkpoint blockade in melanoma. Treatment meaning: randomized to nivolumab then ipilimumab (arm A) or the reverse (arm B). Profiling relied on immunoSEQ multiplex PCR, and the TCRdb table lists in-frame clones only, not all of them. Among fewer than 20,000 clones listed, 45% to 65% were seen once. The specimen was CD8+ T cells sorted from blood (inferred from file names), collected from a patient given nivolumab and ipilimumab in sequence. Source of these receptors: a human donor with melanoma.

The chain uses TRBV7-9 and TRBJ1-2, with TRBD1 identical over 7 bases. The CDR3 loop spans 15 amino acids. Germline V gene sequence: CDR1 SEHNR, CDR2 FQNEAQ (reference sequence). V was pared by 4 bases and J by 3 bases, with 8 bases of the junction left unmatched. The CDR3 spells CASSSSRDSYYGYTF. The CDR3 bases are TGTGCCAGCAGCTCATCTAGGGACAGTTACTATGGCTACACCTTC. Full variable domain (rest looked up from reference TRBV7-9 and TRBJ1-2): DTGVSQNPRHKITKRGQNVTFRCDPISEHNRLYWYRQTLGQGPEFLTYFQNEAQLEKSRLLSDRFSAERPKGSFSTLEIQRTEQGDSAMYLCASSSSRDSYYGYTFGSGTRLTVV.

This clone came up a few times. The chain links TRBV2 to TRBJ1-1; D unresolved. The germline CDR1 and CDR2 sequences are SNHLY and FYNNEI. V dropped 1 base and J dropped 10 bases, with 13 bases sitting between them. The CDR3 spans 13 residues. CDR3 in amino acids: CASSEVPGSVAFF. The CDR3 DNA follows: TGTGCCAGCAGTGAAGTTCCAGGCTCGGTAGCTTTCTTT.

The rearrangement uses TRBV28 and TRBJ1-1, with 8 bases lining up with TRBD1. The germline CDR1 and CDR2 sequences are MDHEN and SYDVKM. The trim removed 5 bases at V and 0 bases at J, leaving 5 bases unmatched. CDR3 length: 15 residues. The chain's CDR3 is CASSGRTGMNTEAFF. DNA of the CDR3: TGTGCCAGCAGTGGAAGGACAGGGATGAACACTGAAGCTTTCTTT.

The chain links TRBV5-6 to TRBJ2-5; a weak D match, TRBD2 (7 bases). CDR1 is SGHDT and CDR2 is YYEEEE in the germline V gene. Trimming removed 1 base from V and 5 bases from J, with 15 bases in between. The CDR3 loop spans 15 amino acids. In DNA, the CDR3 is TGTGCCAGCAGCTTGCGTCCAGGGGAGGGGGAGACCCAGTACTTC. Translated, it gives CASSLRPGEGETQYF.

In its sample, this clone was seen a few times. V usage is TRBV10-3 and J usage is TRBJ2-5; 7 nucleotides line up with TRBD1. The CDR3 has 14 residues. The trim removed 5 bases at V and 1 base at J, leaving 4 bases unmatched. Germline CDR1 reads ENHRY; CDR2 reads SYGVKD. CDR3 DNA sequence: TGTGCCATCAGTACGACAGGGATCCAAGAGACCCAGTACTTC. Translated: CAISTTGIQETQYF.

This clone was seen a few times. The chain links TRBV28 to TRBJ2-3; weak D call: TRBD2 (6 bases). The CDR3 length is 15 residues. CDR1 and CDR2 (germline): MDHEN, SYDVKM. V lost 3 bases to trimming and J lost 2 bases, with 12 bases between them. CDR3 loop: CASSFGGVFTDTQYF. The CDR3 DNA sequence: TGTGCCAGCAGTTTTGGCGGGGTCTTCACAGATACGCAGTATTTT.

This clone appeared a few times. The chain employs TRBV11-3 and TRBJ2-1, with D maybe TRBD2 (6 bases). Germline V lookup: CDR1 SGHNT, CDR2 YENEEA. V lost 5 bases, J lost 7 bases, and 18 bases lay in between. The CDR3 length is 15 residues. CDR3: CASSHMGGLGNEQFF. The CDR3 bases are TGTGCCAGCAGCCATATGGGGGGATTGGGGAATGAGCAGTTCTTC.

The rearrangement joins TRBV7-6 to TRBJ1-1, with D unresolved. Germline-derived CDR1 and CDR2 are SGHVS and FNYEAQ. V lost 1 base and J 0 bases, leaving 6 bases between the germline ends. CDR3 size: 14 residues. In nucleotides, the CDR3 is TGTGCCAGCAGCTTAGATATAGTGAACACTGAAGCTTTCTTT. The encoded protein is CASSLDIVNTEAFF.

The chain recombines TRBV27 with TRBJ1-1; weak D call: TRBD1 (5 bases). Germline V CDR1 and CDR2: MNHEY, SMNVEV (reference sequence). The CDR3 runs to 14 residues. Trimming left V 6 bases short and J 6 bases short, with 17 bases between. CDR3 DNA sequence: TGTGCCAGCAGGAGGCAGGGAGGTCGGGCTGAAGCTTTCTTT. This gives the protein CASRRQGGRAEAFF.

A note on this clone: The same CDR3 arises from other DNA sequences in this sample as well. J is TRBJ1-1 and V is TRBV6-5; 9 nucleotides match TRBD1. The germline CDR1 and CDR2 sequences are MNHEY and SVGAGI. CDR3 size: 14 residues. J gave up 5 bases and V 6 bases, and 7 bases lay outside the gene matches. CDR3 amino acids: CASSLGQGWTEAFF. The CDR3 coding sequence is TGTGCCAGCAGCCTAGGACAGGGGTGGACTGAAGCTTTCTTT.

V gene TRBV6-6 combines with J gene TRBJ2-7; 7 bases are shared with TRBD1. Germline V gene sequence: CDR1 MNHNY, CDR2 SVGAGI (reference sequence). The CDR3 sequence is 13 residues long. V shed 4 bases, J shed 6 bases, and the junction held 6 bases outside the gene matches. CDR3 sequence (DNA): TGTGCCAGCAGTTTACTACAGGGGTCCGAGCAGTACTTC. Protein sequence: CASSLLQGSEQYF.

The chain employs TRBV2 and TRBJ1-1; D might be TRBD1 (5 bases). The CDR3 spans 12 residues. Trimming cost V 9 bases and J 4 bases, with 12 bases left between them. Germline V CDR1 and CDR2: SNHLY, FYNNEI. DNA of the CDR3: TGTGCCAGTCTTTGGGGGGGCACTGAAGCTTTCTTT. It specifies CASLWGGTEAFF.

This clone was picked up a small number of times. The genes are TRBV30 and TRBJ2-7, with 8 bases fitting TRBD1. CDR1 is GTSNPN, CDR2 SVGIG, per germline (reference sequence). Trimming cost V 5 bases and J 3 bases; bases outside gene matches: 3. The CDR3 totals 12 residues. For the CDR3, the DNA is TGTGCCTGGGAAGGACAGGGCTACGAGCAGTACTTC. Protein: CAWEGQGYEQYF.

The chain links TRBV27 to TRBJ2-7, with D perhaps TRBD1 (6 bases). Germline V gives CDR1 MNHEY, CDR2 SMNVEV (reference sequence). V lost 5 bases and J 5 bases, leaving 19 bases between the germline ends. The CDR3 runs 15 residues. The CDR3 region is CASSLGQPLGDEQYF. CDR3 DNA sequence: TGTGCCAGCAGTCTTGGACAGCCTCTCGGGGACGAGCAGTACTTC.

This chain connects TRBV25-1 to TRBJ2-1, with 11 bases identical to TRBD2. CDR3 size: 16 residues. The J segment lost 7 bases and the V segment lost 0 bases, leaving 5 bases of the junction unmatched. Germline CDR1 and CDR2: MGHDK and SYGVNS. The CDR3 DNA follows: TGTGCCAGCAGTGAATATGGACTAGCGGGTATTAATGAGCAGTTCTTC. Its translation is CASSEYGLAGINEQFF.

This clone was detected once. For the CDR3, the DNA is TGTGCCAGCAGCTTAGATAGCGGTTGGGGGACTCAGCCCCAGCATTTT. Its translation is CASSLDSGWGTQPQHF. The chain carries TRBV7-9 and TRBJ1-5; TRBD1 is a possible D gene (5 bases). The CDR3 has 16 amino acids. Trimming left V 1 base short and J 6 bases short, with 16 bases between. CDR1 and CDR2 (germline): SEHNR, FQNEAQ (reference sequence).

This sequence joins TRBV6-5 and TRBJ2-7; possible D gene TRBD1, 5 bases. The CDR3 has 14 residues. Trimming cost V 2 bases and J 6 bases, with 14 bases left between them. Germline V gives CDR1 MNHEY, CDR2 SVGAGI. The DNA of the CDR3 is TGTGCCAGCAGTTACGTGGCAGGGTGGGGCGAGCAGTACTTC. Amino acid sequence: CASSYVAGWGEQYF.

The rearrangement joins TRBV2 to TRBJ1-5, with D perhaps TRBD1 (6 bases). Trimming stripped 7 bases from V and 0 bases from J, with 13 bases between. CDR3 length: 15 amino acids. Germline V CDR1 and CDR2: SNHLY, FYNNEI. Here the CDR3 DNA reads TGTGCCAGCACGCCTGGGACATTTAGCAATCAGCCCCAGCATTTT. This codes for CASTPGTFSNQPQHF.

Concerning this clone: The germline gene is not matched at one end of the junction; a read error may be the cause. V is TRBV15 and J is TRBJ1-2; TRBD1 matches 9 bases. This CDR3 is built from 16 residues. Germline assignment: CDR1 LNHNV and CDR2 YYDKDF (reference sequence). Here the CDR3 DNA reads TGTGCCATCAGCAGAGAACCGACGGGACAGGGCTATGGCTACACCTTC. Amino acids: CAISREPTGQGYGYTF.

This clone was observed a handful of times. The chain carries TRBV4-2 and TRBJ2-7, with TRBD1 matching 8 bases. Unmatched junction bases numbered 0, after V lost 0 bases and J lost 2 bases. Germline CDR1 reads LGHNA; CDR2 reads YNFKEQ. The CDR3 has 14 residues. CDR3 bases: TGTGCCAGCAGCCAAGAACAGGGGGCCTACGAGCAGTACTTC. As protein: CASSQEQGAYEQYF.

With regard to this clone: At one end the junction does not follow the germline gene, possibly because of a read error. This chain links TRBV5-3 with TRBJ2-7; the D is unclear. TRBV5-3 falls under the ORF class, with uncertain function. CDR3 length equals 14 residues. Here the CDR3 DNA reads TGTGCCAGCAGCTTGGTTCCCAGCTCCTACGAGCAGTACTTC. It is translated as CASSLVPSSYEQYF.

The V call is TRBV7-9, the J call TRBJ2-3; TRBD2 matches at 10 bases. The germline V gene encodes CDR1 SEHNR and CDR2 FQNEAQ (reference sequence). After removal of 5 bases from V and 7 bases from J, the junction contained 12 bases not matched to a gene. The CDR3 runs to 16 residues. CDR3 amino acids: CASSQSAGGNYHTQYF. The CDR3 DNA sequence: TGTGCCAGCAGCCAATCAGCGGGGGGGAATTATCATACGCAGTATTTT. Combining the CDR3 with reference TRBV7-9 and TRBJ2-3 gives the whole variable domain DTGVSQNPRHKITKRGQNVTFRCDPISEHNRLYWYRQTLGQGPEFLTYFQNEAQLEKSRLLSDRFSAERPKGSFSTLEIQRTEQGDSAMYLCASSQSAGGNYHTQYFGPGTRLTVL.

This clone was counted ten times or more. The CDR3 region has the DNA TGTGCCAGCAGCTATCTAGCGGGAGTCGAGCAGTACTTC. Translated: CASSYLAGVEQYF. The rearrangement links TRBV7-6 to TRBJ2-7; 10 bases map to TRBD2. V lost 4 bases, J lost 6 bases, and 3 bases stayed unmatched. This CDR3 is built from 13 residues. Looked up from germline, CDR1 is SGHVS and CDR2 is FNYEAQ.